This T cell receptor beta chain is drawn from a study of PD-1 blockade in classical Hodgkin lymphoma (dated by TCRdb to 2019 to 2021). The study in broad terms: The study used TCR beta sequencing and CyTOF to define a peripheral blood immune signature of response to PD-1 blockade in classical Hodgkin lymphoma.

The Qiagen DNeasy kit was used to extract genomic DNA from unsorted PBMCs and from the negatively selected CD4+ and CD8+ fractions. TCR beta CDR3 regions were subjected to amplification by immunoSEQ multiplex PCR with primers that anneal to V and J segments. A synthetic immune receptor repertoire was used to minimize amplification bias, and any remaining bias was removed computationally after sequencing. The published analysis was carried out like this. Repertoire diversity was quantified as the Shannon entropy index using custom Python scripts. Unsorted, CD4+ and CD8+ repertoires were analyzed separately, except in combined analyses where CD4+ and CD8+ sequences were merged in silico. The table was pulled from immuneACCESS by TCRdb, which kept in-frame rearrangements only. Such tables lose some clones; where checked, under half of the loss comes from unresolved V genes, and the rest has no known cause. V, J and clone size reflect that table, while D and trimming were determined from the DNA. This sample gives 20,000 to 25,000 clones in total; 89% of them show up just once. Of the sample, around 0.25% is held by the ten largest clones.

On the study overall, not on this receptor specifically: The study was restricted to a single clinical trial cohort, and the causes of repertoire differences, possibly disease activity or prior therapy, were left undefined. Baseline TCR diversity was reported to be lower in newly diagnosed patients than in healthy donors and to be lower still in relapsed/refractory patients.

As to this clone: The antigen it recognizes is unknown. No base-level quality is on record; no much larger clone is a single base apart.

The CDR3 measures 16 amino acids from cysteine to phenylalanine. The only DNA kept is the CDR3, 48 bases in frame from the first base. The germline V gene specifies SGHTA as CDR1 and FQGTGA as CDR2. Germline trimming amounts to 5 bases on V and 7 bases on J, with 10 as the count of junction bases outside the gene matches. According to the study, the label for this sample's time point signals: newly diagnosed, previously untreated cHL patient sample. A Miltenyi CD4+ T cell isolation kit was used for magnetic negative selection to purify CD4+ T cells from thawed PBMCs. As a comparison group for the relapsed/refractory trial patients, PBMCs from patients with newly diagnosed, previously untreated classical Hodgkin lymphoma were sequenced. Peripheral blood was collected in 8 mL Vacutainer Cell Preparation Tubes, from which PBMCs were isolated by centrifugation and then cryopreserved. Purified CD4+ and CD8+ fractions were generated only in cases for which an additional PBMC sample was available. Magnetically labelled cells were removed on LS columns in a quadroMACS separator, and the flow-through was collected as the purified fraction.

Recombination connected TRBV7-3 to TRBJ2-1, with TRBD2 identical over 11 junction bases. The sample comprised CD4+ T cells from blood. This sequence was found in a human donor with classical Hodgkin lymphoma. The CDR3 corresponds to CASSPTIAGGQNEQFF. The nucleotides read TGTGCCAGCAGCCCAACCATAGCGGGGGGGCAAAATGAGCAGTTCTTC.